This T cell receptor (beta chain) was recorded in a study of blood T cell repertoires in COVID-19. Study-level information: Some COVID-19 samples were acute and others convalescent; all came from the United States, Italy and Spain. From T cells, B-cell-depleted T cells, or PBMCs came the material, which was cDNA or gDNA.

This clone was picked up a small number of times. The V end lost 2 bases, the J end lost 4 bases, and 5 bases lay between the germline ends. CDR1 and CDR2 (germline): MNHEY, SVGAGI. This CDR3 spans 12 amino acids. The authors' processing: Quantification of nucleated cells was approximated via reference gene primer amplification. Clones were read by immunoSEQ multiplex PCR, and TCRdb kept only the in-frame ones, dropping some. That table gives V, J and clone size, and the DNA gave D and trimming. The table has approximately 300,000 clones, roughly 90% seen once. Followed over time, Seattle patients had been enrolled while infection was active.

Sequencing was performed on peripheral blood. The rearrangement uses TRBV6-5 and TRBJ1-1, with no clear D. The receptor comes from a woman in her thirties with COVID-19, enrolled during active disease. CDR3 in amino acids: CASSYTGTEAFF. In nucleotides, the CDR3 is TGTGCCAGCAGTTACACGGGCACTGAAGCTTTCTTT.